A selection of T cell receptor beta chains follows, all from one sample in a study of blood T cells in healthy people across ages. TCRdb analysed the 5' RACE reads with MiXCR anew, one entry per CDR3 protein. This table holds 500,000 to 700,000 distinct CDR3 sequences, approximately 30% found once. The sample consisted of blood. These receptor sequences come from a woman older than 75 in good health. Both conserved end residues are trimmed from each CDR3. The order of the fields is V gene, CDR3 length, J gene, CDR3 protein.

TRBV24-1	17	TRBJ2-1	ATSDSPSGGLQRFREQF
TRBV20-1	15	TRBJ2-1	SARDITGRGAYNEQF
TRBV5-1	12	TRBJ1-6	ASSFEGLDSPLH
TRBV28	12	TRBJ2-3	ASSWDGGTDTQY
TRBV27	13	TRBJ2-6	ASSLSGTGANVLT
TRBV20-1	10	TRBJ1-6	SASRVGSPLH
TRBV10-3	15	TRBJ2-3	AISETAASGRTDTQY
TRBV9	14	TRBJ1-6	ASSGTGDSYNSPLH
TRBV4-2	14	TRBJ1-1	ASSQDLLQRRTEAF
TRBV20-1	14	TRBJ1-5	SARADRERSNQPQH
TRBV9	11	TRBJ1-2	ASSLDRSGGYT
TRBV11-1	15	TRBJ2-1	ASSPTSGGAKIHEQF
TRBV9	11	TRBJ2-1	ASSVVQGDEQF
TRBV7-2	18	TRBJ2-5	ASSISLGTGGLRYQETQY
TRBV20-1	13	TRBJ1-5	SAPGPGRSNQPQH
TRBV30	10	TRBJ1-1	AWSSTGIRAF
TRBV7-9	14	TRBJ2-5	ASSLPLDRGEETQY
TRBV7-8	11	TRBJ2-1	ASSSLGRAEQF
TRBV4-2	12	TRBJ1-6	ASSQDNRGSPLH
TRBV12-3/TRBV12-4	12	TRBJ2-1	ASSFGQSYNEQF
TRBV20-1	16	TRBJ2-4	SARGQASTGLDKNIQY
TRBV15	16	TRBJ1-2	ATSRGWGGDNKVDGYT
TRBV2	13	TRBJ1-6	ASSTEGVGNSPLH
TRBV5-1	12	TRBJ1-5	ASSWDGGNQPQH
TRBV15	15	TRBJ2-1	ATSRGTGQGTYNEQF
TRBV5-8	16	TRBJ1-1	ASSSDSPGAFFGQGAF
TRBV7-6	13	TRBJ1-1	ASSLGQGRDTEAF
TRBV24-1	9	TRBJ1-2	ATSEGYGYT